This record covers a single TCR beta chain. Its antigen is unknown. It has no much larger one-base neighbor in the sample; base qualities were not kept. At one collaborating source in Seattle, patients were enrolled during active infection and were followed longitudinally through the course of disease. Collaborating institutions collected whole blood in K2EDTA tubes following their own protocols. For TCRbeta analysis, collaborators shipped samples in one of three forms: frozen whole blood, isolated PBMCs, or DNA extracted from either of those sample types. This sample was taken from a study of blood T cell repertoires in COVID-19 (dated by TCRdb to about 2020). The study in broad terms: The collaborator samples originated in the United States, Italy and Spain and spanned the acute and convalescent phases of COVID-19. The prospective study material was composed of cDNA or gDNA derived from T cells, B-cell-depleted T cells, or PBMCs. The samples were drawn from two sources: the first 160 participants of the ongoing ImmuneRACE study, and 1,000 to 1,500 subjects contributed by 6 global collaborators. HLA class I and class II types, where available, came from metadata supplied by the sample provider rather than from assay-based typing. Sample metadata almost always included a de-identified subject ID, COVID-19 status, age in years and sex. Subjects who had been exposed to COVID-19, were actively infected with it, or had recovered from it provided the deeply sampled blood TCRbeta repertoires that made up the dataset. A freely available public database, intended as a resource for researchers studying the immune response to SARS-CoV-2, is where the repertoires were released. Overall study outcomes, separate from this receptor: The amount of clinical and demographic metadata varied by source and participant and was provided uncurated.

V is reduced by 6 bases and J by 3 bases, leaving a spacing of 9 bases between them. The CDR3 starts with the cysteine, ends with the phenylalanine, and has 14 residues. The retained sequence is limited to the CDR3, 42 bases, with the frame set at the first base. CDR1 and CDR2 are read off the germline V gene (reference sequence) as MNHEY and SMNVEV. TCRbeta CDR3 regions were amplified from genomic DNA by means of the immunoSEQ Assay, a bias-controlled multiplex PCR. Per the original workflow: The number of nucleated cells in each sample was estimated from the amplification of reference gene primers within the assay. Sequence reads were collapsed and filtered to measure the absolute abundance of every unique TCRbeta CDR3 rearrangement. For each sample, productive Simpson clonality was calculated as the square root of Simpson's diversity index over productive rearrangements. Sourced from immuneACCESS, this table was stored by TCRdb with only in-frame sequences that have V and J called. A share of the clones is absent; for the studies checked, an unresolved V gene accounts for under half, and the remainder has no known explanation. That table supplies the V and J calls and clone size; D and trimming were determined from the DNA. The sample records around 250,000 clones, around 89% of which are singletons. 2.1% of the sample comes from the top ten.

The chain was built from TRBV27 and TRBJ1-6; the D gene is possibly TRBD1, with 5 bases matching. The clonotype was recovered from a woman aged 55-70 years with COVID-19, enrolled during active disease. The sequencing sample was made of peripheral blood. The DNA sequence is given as TGTGCCAGCAGAGCGGGGCGCTATAATTCACCCCTCCACTTT. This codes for CASRAGRYNSPLHF.